These 4 T cell receptor beta chains originate from one sample sequenced in a study of identical twins. TCRdb itself ran the 5' RACE reads through MiXCR, one entry per CDR3 protein. The sample contains about 100,000 distinct CDR3 sequences, 5.5% to 7% of which appear only once. What was sequenced was memory T cells sorted from blood. The origin of the receptors is a woman aged 45-59 years in good health.

This clonotype was detected ten times or more. The chain joins TRBV5-4 to TRBJ2-2; TRBD2 matches 8 bases. Unmatched junction bases numbered 1, after V lost 0 bases and J lost 0 bases. Germline V CDR1 and CDR2: SGHNT, YYREEE (reference sequence). The CDR3 has 16 residues. CDR3 DNA: TGTGCCAGCAGCTTGGCCGGGAGGGCGAACACCGGGGAGCTGTTTTTT. Encoded protein: CASSLAGRANTGELFF.

Of note for this clonotype: One base away lies a much larger clone, so this may be a sequencing read error. The chain joins TRBV5-1 to TRBJ2-1, with 14 bases aligning to TRBD2. The CDR3 has 14 amino acids. CDR1 and CDR2 from the germline V gene are SGHRS and YFSETQ. The CDR3 DNA reads as TGCGTCAGCAGGGGGACTAGCGGGAGATCTGAGCAGTTCTTC. It yields the protein CVSRGTSGRSEQFF.

In its sample, this clonotype was seen many times. The chain recombines TRBV10-3 with TRBJ1-4; D gene uncertain. This CDR3 comprises 13 residues. Germline V gene lookup returns CDR1 ENHRY and CDR2 SYGVKD. V lost 7 bases, J lost 5 bases, and 11 bases lay in between. The CDR3 DNA follows: TGTGCCATCAAGGCAGGCACAAATGAAAAACTGTTTTTT. Translation gives CAIKAGTNEKLFF.

This clonotype was observed many times. This rearrangement joins TRBV12-3 or TRBV12-4 to TRBJ2-1; the match to TRBD2 covers 9 bases. The CDR3 loop spans 15 amino acids. V lost 6 bases, J lost 6 bases, and 9 bases stayed unmatched. Here the CDR3 reads CASRPLSGRPNEQFF. The CDR3 bases are TGTGCCAGCAGGCCGTTGAGCGGGAGGCCCAATGAGCAGTTCTTC.